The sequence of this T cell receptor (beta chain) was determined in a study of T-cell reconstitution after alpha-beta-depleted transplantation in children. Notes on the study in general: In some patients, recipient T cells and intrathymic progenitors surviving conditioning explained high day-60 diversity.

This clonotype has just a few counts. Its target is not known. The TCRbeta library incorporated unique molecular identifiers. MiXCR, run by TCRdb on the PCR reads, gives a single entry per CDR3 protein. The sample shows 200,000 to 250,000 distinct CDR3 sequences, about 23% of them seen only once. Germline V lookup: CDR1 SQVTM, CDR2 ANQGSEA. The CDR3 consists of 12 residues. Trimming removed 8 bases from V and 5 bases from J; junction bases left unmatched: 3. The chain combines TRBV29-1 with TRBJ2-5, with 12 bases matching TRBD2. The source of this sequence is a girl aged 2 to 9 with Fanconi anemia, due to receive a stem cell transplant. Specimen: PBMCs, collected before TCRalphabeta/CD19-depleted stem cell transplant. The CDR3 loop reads CSSLAGGETQYF. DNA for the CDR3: TGCAGCTCGCTAGCGGGGGGGGAGACCCAGTACTTC.